The T cell receptor (beta chain) described here comes from a study of cytomegalovirus exposure and HLA in healthy donors. Overall study findings and caveats: In most subjects, TCR beta sequences reportedly gave accurate predictions of HLA-A and HLA-B alleles.

This PCR relied on a set of 60 Vbeta primers and 13 Jbeta primers. Sequencing used immunoSEQ multiplex PCR; TCRdb keeps in-frame clones, though not all of them. The sample includes approximately 220,000 clones, around 76% of them seen just once. The CDR3 runs to 14 residues. The germline V gene encodes CDR1 ENHRY and CDR2 SYGVKD. V dropped 4 bases and J dropped 9 bases, with 16 bases sitting between them. In its sample, this clone was seen once. Its antigen is as yet unknown. The rearrangement links TRBV10-3 to TRBJ2-1, with a weak D call TRBD2 (5 bases). The sequenced sample was PBMCs. The source of this sequence is a young man in good health and CMV-seronegative. The CDR3 is CAISGTPVAGEQFF. DNA of the CDR3: TGTGCCATCAGTGGGACTCCAGTGGCCGGTGAGCAGTTCTTC.